At least ten counts were recorded for the clone carrying this TCR beta chain. By 5'RACE with 10-nucleotide random UMIs, the cDNA was made. From 15-18 subjects, each sequencing run yielded over 180 million TCR-beta sequences. TCRdb re-analysed the 5' RACE reads in MiXCR, keeping a single row per CDR3 protein. The data hold 90,000 to 100,000 distinct CDR3 sequences, with 3.5% observed a single time. The data belong to a study of neurological immune-mediated disorders. The CDR3 contains 15 residues. Unmatched junction bases numbered 4, after V lost 4 bases and J lost 5 bases. Germline CDR1 and CDR2: SGHTA and FQGNSA.

The chain uses TRBV7-2 and TRBJ2-5; 13 nucleotides agree with TRBD2. The sequencing sample was made of PBMCs. The sequence came from a woman aged 18-29 years with multiple sclerosis. In nucleotides, the CDR3 is TGTGCCAGCAGCTCCCAGACTAGCGGGGGGGAGACCCAGTACTTC. It yields the protein CASSSQTSGGETQYF.